This note documents a single T cell receptor (beta chain) sequence. The antigen is unknown. This entry belongs to a study of long-term antiretroviral therapy in people with HIV. Study-wide context: About a decade before 2015, the earliest samples were taken when ART was typically delayed. Broader study findings: HIV repertoires showed narrower CDR3 length ranges than controls. Within the repertoire, clones expanded before ART were dominant at all time points. The study found that diversity rose after ART but stayed below transplant donor controls.

Sequencing relied on immunoSEQ assay v3.0, run at survey level. Method: immunoSEQ multiplex PCR; TCRdb's copy keeps in-frame clones and lacks some. This repertoire shows 30,000 or so clones, roughly nine tenths found once; its top ten account for about 7%. Trimming shortened V by 3 bases and J by 7 bases, and 13 bases separated the two germline ends. CDR1 SGHTA and CDR2 FQGNSA come from the germline V gene. CDR3 size: 15 residues. The chain couples TRBV7-2 to TRBJ1-6, with D unresolved. The TCR originated in a man between 45 and 60 years old with HIV. Sequenced here: unsorted PBMCs, sampled roughly 5 years before starting antiretroviral therapy. In DNA, the CDR3 is TGTGCCAGCAGCTTCTCGGGGATGGAGAATTCACCCCTCCACTTT. This gives the protein CASSFSGMENSPLHF. The variable domain in full, with the rest retrieved from reference TRBV7-2 and TRBJ1-6, is GAGVSQSPSNKVTEKGKDVELRCDPISGHTALYWYRQSLGQGLEFLIYFQGNSAPDKSGLPSDRFSAERTGGSVSTLTIQRTQQEDSAVYLCASSFSGMENSPLHFGNGTRLTVT.